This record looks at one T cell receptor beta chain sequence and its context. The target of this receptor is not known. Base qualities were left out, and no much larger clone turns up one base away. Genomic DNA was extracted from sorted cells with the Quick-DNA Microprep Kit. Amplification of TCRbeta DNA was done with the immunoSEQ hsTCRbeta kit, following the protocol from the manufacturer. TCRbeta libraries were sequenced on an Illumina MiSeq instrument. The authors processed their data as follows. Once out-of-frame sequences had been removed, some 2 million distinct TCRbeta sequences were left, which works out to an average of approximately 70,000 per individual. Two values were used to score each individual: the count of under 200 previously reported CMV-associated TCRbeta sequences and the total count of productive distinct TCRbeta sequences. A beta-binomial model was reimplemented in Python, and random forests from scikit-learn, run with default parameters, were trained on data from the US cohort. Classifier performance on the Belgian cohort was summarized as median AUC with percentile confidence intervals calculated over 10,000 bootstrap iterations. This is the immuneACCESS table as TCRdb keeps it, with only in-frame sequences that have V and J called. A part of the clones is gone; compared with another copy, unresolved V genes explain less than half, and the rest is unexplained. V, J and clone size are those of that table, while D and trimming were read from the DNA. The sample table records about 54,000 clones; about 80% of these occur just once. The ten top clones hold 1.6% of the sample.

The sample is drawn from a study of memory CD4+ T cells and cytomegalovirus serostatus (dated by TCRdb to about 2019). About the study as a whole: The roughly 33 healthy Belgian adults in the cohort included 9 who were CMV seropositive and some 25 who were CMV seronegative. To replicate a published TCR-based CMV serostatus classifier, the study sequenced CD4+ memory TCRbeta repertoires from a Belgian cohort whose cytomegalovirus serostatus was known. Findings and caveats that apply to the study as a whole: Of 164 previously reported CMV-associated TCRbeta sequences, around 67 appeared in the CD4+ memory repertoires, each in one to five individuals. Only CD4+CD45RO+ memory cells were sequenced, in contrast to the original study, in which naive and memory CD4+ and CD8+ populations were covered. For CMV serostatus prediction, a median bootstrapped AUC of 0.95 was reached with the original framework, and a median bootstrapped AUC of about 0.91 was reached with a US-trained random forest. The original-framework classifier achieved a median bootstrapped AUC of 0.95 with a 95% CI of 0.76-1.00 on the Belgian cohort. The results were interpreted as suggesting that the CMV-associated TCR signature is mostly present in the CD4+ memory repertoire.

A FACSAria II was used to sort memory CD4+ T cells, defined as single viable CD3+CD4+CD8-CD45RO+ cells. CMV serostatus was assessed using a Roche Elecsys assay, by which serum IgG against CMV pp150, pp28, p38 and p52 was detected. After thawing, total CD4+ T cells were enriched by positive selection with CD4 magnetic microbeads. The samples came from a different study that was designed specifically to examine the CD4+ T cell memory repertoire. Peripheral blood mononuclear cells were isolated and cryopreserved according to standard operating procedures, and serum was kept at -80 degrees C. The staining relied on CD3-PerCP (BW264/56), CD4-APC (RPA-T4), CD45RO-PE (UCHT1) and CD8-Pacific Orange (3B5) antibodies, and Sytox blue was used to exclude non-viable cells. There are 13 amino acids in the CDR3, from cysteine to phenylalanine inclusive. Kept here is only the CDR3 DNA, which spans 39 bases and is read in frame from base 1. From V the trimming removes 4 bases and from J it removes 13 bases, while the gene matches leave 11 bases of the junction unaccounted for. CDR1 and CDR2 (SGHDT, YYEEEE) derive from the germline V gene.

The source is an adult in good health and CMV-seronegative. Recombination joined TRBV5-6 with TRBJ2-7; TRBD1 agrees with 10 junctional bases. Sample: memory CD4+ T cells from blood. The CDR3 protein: CASSQRDRGFHYF. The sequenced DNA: TGTGCCAGCAGCCAAAGGGACAGGGGATTTCACTACTTC.